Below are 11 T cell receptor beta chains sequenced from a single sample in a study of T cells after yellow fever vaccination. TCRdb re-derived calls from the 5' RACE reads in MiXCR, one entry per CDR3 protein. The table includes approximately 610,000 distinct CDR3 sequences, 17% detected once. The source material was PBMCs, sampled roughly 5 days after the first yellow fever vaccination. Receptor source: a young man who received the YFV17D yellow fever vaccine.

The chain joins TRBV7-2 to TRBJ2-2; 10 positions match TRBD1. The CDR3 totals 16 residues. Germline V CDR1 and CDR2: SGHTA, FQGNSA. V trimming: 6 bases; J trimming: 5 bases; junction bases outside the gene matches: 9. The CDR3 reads CASRTGGAIGTGELFF. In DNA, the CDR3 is TGTGCCAGCAGGACAGGGGGCGCAATCGGAACCGGGGAGCTGTTTTTT.

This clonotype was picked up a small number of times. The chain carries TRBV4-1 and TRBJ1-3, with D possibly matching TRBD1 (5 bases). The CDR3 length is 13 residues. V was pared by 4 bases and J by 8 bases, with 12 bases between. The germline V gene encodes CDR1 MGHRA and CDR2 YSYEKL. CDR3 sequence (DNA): TGCGCCAGCAGCCGCCAGGGTTCGGACACCATATATTTT. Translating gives CASSRQGSDTIYF.

CDR3 in DNA: TGTGCCAGCATCATATATGGGAGTCCCTCTGGGGCCAACGTCCTGACTTTC. As protein: CASIIYGSPSGANVLTF. This chain links TRBV7-9 with TRBJ2-6, with D perhaps TRBD2 (5 bases). Trimming cost V 7 bases and J 0 bases, with 16 bases left between them. The CDR3 is 17 amino acids. Germline V gives CDR1 SEHNR, CDR2 FQNEAQ (reference sequence).

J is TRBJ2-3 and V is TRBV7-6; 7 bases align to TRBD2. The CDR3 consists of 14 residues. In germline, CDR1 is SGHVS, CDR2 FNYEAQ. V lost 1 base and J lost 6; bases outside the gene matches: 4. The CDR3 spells CASSLEAAGDTQYF. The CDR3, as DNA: TGTGCCAGCAGCTTAGAGGCAGCGGGGGATACGCAGTATTTT.

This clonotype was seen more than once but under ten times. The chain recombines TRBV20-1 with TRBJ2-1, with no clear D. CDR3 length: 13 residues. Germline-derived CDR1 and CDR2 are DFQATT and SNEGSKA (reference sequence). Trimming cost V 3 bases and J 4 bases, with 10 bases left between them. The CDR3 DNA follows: TGCAGTGCTAGCCCCGACCCATACAATGAGCAGTTCTTC. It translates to CSASPDPYNEQFF.

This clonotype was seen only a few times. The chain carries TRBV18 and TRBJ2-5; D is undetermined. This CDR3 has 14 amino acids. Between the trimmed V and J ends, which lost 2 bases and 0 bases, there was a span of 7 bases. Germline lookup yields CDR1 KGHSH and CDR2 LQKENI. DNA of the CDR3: TGTGCCAGCTCACCAGAAGCAGACCAAGAGACCCAGTACTTC. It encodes CASSPEADQETQYF. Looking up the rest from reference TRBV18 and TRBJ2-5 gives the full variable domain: NAGVMQNPRHLVRRRGQEARLRCSPMKGHSHVYWYRQLPEEGLKFMVYLQKENIIDESGMPKERFSAEFPKEGPSILRIQQVVRGDSAAYFCASSPEADQETQYFGPGTRLLVL.

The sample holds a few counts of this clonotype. The CDR3 DNA is TGTGCCACCACAGTCCGGGGGCAGCTGAACACCGGGGAGCTGTTTTTT. It codes for CATTVRGQLNTGELFF. This rearrangement joins TRBV19 to TRBJ2-2; D may correspond to TRBD1 or TRBD2 (6 bases each). The CDR3 runs 16 residues. Germline CDR1 reads LNHDA; CDR2 reads SQIVND (reference sequence). The V and J ends lost 10 bases and 1 base respectively, with 19 bases between them.

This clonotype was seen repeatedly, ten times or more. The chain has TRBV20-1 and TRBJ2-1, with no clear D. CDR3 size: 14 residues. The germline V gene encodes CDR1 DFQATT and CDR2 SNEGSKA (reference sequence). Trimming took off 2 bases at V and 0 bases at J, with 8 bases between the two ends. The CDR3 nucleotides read TGCAGTGCTAGAAGAGCGATCTCCTACAATGAGCAGTTCTTC. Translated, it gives CSARRAISYNEQFF.

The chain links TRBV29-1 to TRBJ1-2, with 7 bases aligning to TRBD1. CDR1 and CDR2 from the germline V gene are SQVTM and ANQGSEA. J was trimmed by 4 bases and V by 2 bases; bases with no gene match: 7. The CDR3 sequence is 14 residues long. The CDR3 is CSVEYLQGTYGYTF. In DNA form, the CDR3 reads TGCAGCGTTGAATATCTACAGGGGACCTATGGCTACACCTTC. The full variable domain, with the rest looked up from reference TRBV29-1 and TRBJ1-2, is SAVISQKPSRDICQRGTSLTIQCQVDSQVTMMFWYRQQPGQSLTLIATANQGSEATYESGFVIDKFPISRPNLTFSTLTVSNMSPEDSSIYLCSVEYLQGTYGYTFGSGTRLTVV.

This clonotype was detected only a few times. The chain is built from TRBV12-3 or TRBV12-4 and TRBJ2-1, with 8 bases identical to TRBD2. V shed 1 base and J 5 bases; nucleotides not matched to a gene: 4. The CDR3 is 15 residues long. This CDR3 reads CASSLGRGADNEQFF. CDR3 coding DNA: TGTGCCAGCAGTTTAGGGCGGGGGGCGGACAATGAGCAGTTCTTC.

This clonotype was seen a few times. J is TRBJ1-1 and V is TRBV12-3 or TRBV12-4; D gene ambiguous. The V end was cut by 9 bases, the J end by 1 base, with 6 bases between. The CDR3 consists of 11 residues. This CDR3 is CASKTNTEAFF. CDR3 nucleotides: TGTGCCAGTAAGACGAACACTGAAGCTTTCTTT.